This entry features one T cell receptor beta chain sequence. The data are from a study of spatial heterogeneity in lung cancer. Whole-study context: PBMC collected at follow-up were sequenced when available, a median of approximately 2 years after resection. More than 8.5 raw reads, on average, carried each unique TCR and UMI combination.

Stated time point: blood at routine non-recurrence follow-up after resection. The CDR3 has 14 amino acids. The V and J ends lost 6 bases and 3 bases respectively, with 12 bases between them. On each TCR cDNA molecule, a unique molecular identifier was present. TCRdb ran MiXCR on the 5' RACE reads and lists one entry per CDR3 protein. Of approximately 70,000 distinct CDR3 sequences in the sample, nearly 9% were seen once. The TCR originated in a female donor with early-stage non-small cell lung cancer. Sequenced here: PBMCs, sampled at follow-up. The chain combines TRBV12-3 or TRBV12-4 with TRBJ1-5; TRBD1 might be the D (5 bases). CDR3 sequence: CASSVQDYNQPQHF. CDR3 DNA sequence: TGTGCCAGCAGCGTACAGGATTACAATCAGCCCCAGCATTTT.